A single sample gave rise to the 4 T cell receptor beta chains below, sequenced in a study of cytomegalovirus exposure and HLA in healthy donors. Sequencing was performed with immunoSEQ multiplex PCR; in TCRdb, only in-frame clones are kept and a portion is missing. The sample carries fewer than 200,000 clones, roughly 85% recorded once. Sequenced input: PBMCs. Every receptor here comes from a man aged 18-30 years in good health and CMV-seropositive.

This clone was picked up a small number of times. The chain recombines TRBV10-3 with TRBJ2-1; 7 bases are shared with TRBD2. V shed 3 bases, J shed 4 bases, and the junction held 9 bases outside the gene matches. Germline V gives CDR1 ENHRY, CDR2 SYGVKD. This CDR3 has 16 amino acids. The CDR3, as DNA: TGTGCCATCAGTGATCGTAGGAGCGGGGATTACAATGAGCAGTTCTTC. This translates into CAISDRRSGDYNEQFF.

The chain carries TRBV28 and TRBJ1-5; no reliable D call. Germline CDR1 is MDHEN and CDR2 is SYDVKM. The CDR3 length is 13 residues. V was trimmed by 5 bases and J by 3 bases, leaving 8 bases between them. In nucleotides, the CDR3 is TGTGCCAGCAGTCCTAGCGTCAATCAGCCCCAGCATTTT. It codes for CASSPSVNQPQHF.

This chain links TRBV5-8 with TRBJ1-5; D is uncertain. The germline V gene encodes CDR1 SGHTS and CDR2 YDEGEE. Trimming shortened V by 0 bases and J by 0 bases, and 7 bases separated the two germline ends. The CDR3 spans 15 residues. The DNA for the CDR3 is TGTGCCAGCAGCTTGGCCGGTTATAGCAATCAGCCCCAGCATTTT. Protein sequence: CASSLAGYSNQPQHF. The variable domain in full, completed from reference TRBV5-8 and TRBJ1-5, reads EAGVTQSPTHLIKTRGQQATLRCSPISGHTSVYWYQQALGLGLQFLLWYDEGEERNRGNFPPRFSGRQFPNYSSELNVNALELEDSALYLCASSLAGYSNQPQHFGDGTRLSIL.

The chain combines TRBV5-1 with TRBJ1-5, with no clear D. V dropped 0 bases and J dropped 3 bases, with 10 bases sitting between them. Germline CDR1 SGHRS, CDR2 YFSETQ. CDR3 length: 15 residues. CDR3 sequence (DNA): TGCGCCAGCAGCTTGGGAGAGAACTACAATCAGCCCCAGCATTTT. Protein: CASSLGENYNQPQHF.